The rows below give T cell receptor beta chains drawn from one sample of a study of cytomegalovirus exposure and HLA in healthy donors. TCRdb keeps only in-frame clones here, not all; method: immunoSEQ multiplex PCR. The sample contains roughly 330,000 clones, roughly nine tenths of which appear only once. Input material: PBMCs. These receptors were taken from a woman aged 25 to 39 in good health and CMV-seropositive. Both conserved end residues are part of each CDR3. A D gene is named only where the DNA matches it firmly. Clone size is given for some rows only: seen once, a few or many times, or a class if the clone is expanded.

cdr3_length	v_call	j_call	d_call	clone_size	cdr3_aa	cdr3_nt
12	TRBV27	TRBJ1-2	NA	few	CATRRATYGYTF	TGTGCCACCAGAAGGGCCACCTATGGCTACACCTTC
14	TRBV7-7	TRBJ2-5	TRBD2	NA	CASGTSGIQETQYF	TGTGCCAGCGGGACTAGCGGGATCCAAGAGACCCAGTACTTC
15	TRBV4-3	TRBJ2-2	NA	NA	CASSQDATNTGELFF	TGCGCCAGCAGCCAAGATGCGACGAACACCGGGGAGCTGTTTTTT
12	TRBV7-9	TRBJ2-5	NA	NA	CASTTYQETQYF	TGTGCCAGCACCACGTACCAAGAGACCCAGTACTTC
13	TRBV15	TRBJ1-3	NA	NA	CALEPGLGDTIYF	TGTGCCCTTGAACCGGGTTTGGGTGACACCATATATTTT
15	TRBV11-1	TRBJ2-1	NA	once	CASSLRLATNNEQFF	TGTGCCAGCAGCTTAAGGCTAGCGACCAACAATGAGCAGTTCTTC
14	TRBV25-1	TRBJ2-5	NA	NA	CASSGVGGPETQYF	TGTGCCAGCAGTGGGGTTGGGGGGCCAGAGACCCAGTACTTC
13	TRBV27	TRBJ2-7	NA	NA	CASSWSSGYEQYF	TGTGCCAGCTCCTGGAGTAGCGGATACGAGCAGTACTTC
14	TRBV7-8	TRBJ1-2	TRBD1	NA	CASSQQGVGYGYTF	TGTGCCAGCAGCCAACAGGGGGTGGGTTATGGCTACACCTTC
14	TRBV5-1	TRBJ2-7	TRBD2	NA	CASSFSGRGYEQYF	TGCGCCAGCAGTTTCAGCGGGAGAGGGTACGAGCAGTACTTC
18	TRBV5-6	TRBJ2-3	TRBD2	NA	CASSLTVASGVQRDTQYF	TGTGCCAGCAGCTTGACGGTGGCTAGCGGGGTTCAGCGTGATACGCAGTATTTT
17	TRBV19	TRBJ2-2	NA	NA	CASNRRGNMGYTGELFF	TGTGCCAGTAACCGAAGGGGCAATATGGGCTACACCGGGGAGCTGTTTTTT
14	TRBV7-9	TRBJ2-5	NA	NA	CASTERAARETQYF	TGTGCCAGCACCGAAAGGGCAGCCAGGGAGACCCAGTACTTC
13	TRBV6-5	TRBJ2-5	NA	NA	CASSYSRLETQYF	TGTGCCAGCAGTTACTCGAGGCTAGAGACCCAGTACTTC
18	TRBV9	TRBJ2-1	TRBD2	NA	CASSVGAASGGPGSEQFF	TGTGCCAGCAGCGTGGGGGCGGCTAGCGGGGGCCCCGGCTCTGAGCAGTTCTTC
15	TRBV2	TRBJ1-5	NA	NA	CASSEEGTPNQPQHF	TGTGCCAGCAGTGAAGAGGGGACACCGAATCAGCCCCAGCATTTT
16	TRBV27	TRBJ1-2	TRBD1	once	CASSYTGGSRGRGYTF	TGTGCCAGCAGTTACACAGGGGGTAGCAGGGGTCGAGGCTACACCTTC
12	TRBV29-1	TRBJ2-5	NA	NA	CSAGTPQETQYF	TGCAGCGCCGGGACACCGCAAGAGACCCAGTACTTC
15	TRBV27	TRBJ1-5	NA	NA	CASSLGAGSNQPQHF	TGTGCCAGCAGTTTAGGGGCGGGAAGCAATCAGCCCCAGCATTTT
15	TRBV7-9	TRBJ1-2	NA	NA	CASSFTGDGSDGYTF	TGTGCCAGCAGCTTCACGGGGGACGGTAGCGATGGCTACACCTTC
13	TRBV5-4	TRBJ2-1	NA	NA	CASSFQGRNEQFF	TGTGCCAGCAGCTTCCAGGGGAGGAATGAGCAGTTCTTC
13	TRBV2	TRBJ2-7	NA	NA	CASILQGLDEQYF	TGTGCCAGCATTTTACAGGGCTTGGACGAGCAGTACTTC
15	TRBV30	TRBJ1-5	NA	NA	CAWTVGGAGNQPQHF	TGTGCCTGGACAGTAGGTGGGGCAGGTAATCAGCCCCAGCATTTT
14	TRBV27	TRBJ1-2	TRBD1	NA	CASSPTGRNYGYTF	TGTGCCAGCAGTCCGACAGGGCGTAACTATGGCTACACCTTC
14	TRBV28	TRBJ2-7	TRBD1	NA	CASSLMTGGFEQYF	TGTGCCAGCAGTTTAATGACAGGGGGCTTCGAGCAGTACTTC
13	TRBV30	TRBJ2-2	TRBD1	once	CAFGTVNTGELFF	TGTGCCTTTGGGACAGTTAACACCGGGGAGCTGTTTTTT
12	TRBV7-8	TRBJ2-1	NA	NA	CASSADSSWPFF	TGTGCCAGCAGCGCCGACTCGTCCTGGCCGTTCTTC
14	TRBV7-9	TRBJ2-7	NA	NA	CASSSRLGFWEQYF	TGTGCCAGCAGCTCCCGGTTGGGGTTTTGGGAGCAGTACTTC
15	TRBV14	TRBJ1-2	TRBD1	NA	CASSQERTGAYGYTF	TGTGCCAGCAGCCAGGAGCGGACAGGGGCCTATGGCTACACCTTC
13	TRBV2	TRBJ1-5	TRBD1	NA	CASRGQGDQPQHF	TGTGCCAGCAGGGGACAGGGAGATCAGCCCCAGCATTTT
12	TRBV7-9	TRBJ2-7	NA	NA	CASSLDTPEQYF	TGTGCCAGCAGCTTGGACACCCCGGAGCAGTACTTC
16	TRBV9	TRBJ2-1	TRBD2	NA	CASSAVPGLAGDGQFF	TGTGCCAGCAGCGCCGTCCCGGGACTAGCGGGGGATGGTCAGTTCTTC
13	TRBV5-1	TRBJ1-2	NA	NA	CASSLARASGYTF	TGCGCCAGCAGCCTCGCCCGGGCCTCTGGCTACACCTTC
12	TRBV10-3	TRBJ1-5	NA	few	CAISDRNQPQHF	TGTGCCATCAGTGACAGAAATCAGCCCCAGCATTTT
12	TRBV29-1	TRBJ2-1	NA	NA	CSAELDRREQFF	TGCAGCGCGGAACTGGACCGACGGGAGCAGTTCTTC
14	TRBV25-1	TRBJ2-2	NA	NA	CASSDRVEVGELFF	TGTGCCAGCAGTGACAGGGTTGAGGTCGGGGAGCTGTTTTTT
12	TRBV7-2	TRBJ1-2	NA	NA	CASSLAGWGYTF	TGTGCCAGCAGCTTAGCAGGGTGGGGCTACACCTTC
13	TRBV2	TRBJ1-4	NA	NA	CASSWTVNEKLFF	TGTGCCAGCAGTTGGACGGTTAATGAAAAACTGTTTTTT
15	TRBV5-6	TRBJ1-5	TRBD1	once	CASSNQGARNQPQHF	TGTGCCAGCAGCAACCAGGGGGCTCGGAATCAGCCCCAGCATTTT
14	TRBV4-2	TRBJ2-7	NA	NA	CASSQLENSYEQYF	TGTGCCAGCAGCCAACTTGAGAACTCCTACGAGCAGTACTTC
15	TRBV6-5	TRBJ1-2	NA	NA	CASSYSSGTTADYTF	TGTGCCAGCAGTTACTCGTCCGGGACAACGGCAGACTACACCTTC
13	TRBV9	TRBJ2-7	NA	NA	CASSVQPGYEQYF	TGTGCCAGCAGCGTTCAACCAGGTTACGAGCAGTACTTC
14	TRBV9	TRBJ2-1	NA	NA	CASSATGLANEQFF	TGTGCCAGCAGCGCGACGGGACTTGCCAATGAGCAGTTCTTC
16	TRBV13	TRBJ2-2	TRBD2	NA	CASSFGAGGGTGELFF	TGTGCCAGCAGCTTCGGGGCGGGAGGAGGGACCGGGGAGCTGTTTTTT
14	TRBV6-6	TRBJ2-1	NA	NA	CASSSRDTTNEQFF	TGTGCCAGCAGTTCCCGGGACACGACCAATGAGCAGTTCTTC
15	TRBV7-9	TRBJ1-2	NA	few	CASSLDAGSGYGYTF	TGTGCCAGCAGCTTAGATGCGGGGAGCGGCTATGGCTACACCTTC
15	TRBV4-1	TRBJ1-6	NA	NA	CASSQDPGRARVLHF	TGCGCCAGCAGCCAAGACCCAGGACGTGCGAGGGTCCTCCACTTT
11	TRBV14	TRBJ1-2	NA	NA	CASSQVSGYTF	TGTGCCAGCAGCCAAGTTTCGGGCTACACCTTC
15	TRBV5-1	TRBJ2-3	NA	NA	CASSLIGKNTDTQYF	TGCGCCAGCAGCTTGATCGGTAAAAACACAGATACGCAGTATTTT
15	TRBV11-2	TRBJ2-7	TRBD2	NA	CASSLFSGPSYEQYF	TGTGCCAGCAGCTTATTTAGCGGGCCTTCCTACGAGCAGTACTTC
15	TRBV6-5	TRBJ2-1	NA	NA	CASSYGSGEANEQFF	TGTGCCAGCAGTTACGGTTCAGGGGAAGCAAATGAGCAGTTCTTC
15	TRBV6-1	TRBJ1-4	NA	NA	CASSDRGATNEKLFF	TGTGCCAGCAGTGATCGGGGGGCAACTAATGAAAAACTGTTTTTT
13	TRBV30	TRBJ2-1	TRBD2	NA	CAWTGLAGVQQFF	TGTGCCTGGACGGGACTAGCGGGAGTCCAGCAGTTCTTC
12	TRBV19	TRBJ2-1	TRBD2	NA	CASSISSGTSFF	TGTGCCAGTAGTATAAGTAGCGGGACATCGTTCTTC
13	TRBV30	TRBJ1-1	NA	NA	CAWSLQAGTEAFF	TGTGCCTGGAGTTTACAGGCGGGCACTGAAGCTTTCTTT
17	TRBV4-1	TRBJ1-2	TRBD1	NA	CASSQDWDRGAAYGYTF	TGCGCCAGCAGCCAAGATTGGGACAGGGGTGCGGCCTATGGCTACACCTTC
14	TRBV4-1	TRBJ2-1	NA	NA	CASSQGAGGNEQFF	TGCGCCAGCAGCCAGGGGGCCGGGGGAAATGAGCAGTTCTTC